This entry lists 5 T cell receptor beta chains sequenced from one sample in a study of preoperative IRX-2 immunotherapy in early breast cancer. Noted treatment: preoperative locoregional IRX-2 cytokine immunotherapy. Generated by immunoSEQ multiplex PCR, the TCRdb table keeps only in-frame clones and is missing some. The sample has about 98,000 clones; 75% to 90% are singletons. This material consisted of tumor tissue, taken after IRX-2 immunotherapy. The receptor set was obtained from a human donor with breast cancer.

This chain joins TRBV30 and TRBJ1-2; 9 bases fit TRBD1. Germline V gene data show CDR1 as GTSNPN and CDR2 as SVGIG (reference sequence). The V and J ends lost 2 bases and 2 bases, in that order; junction bases with no gene match: 9. This CDR3 region has 16 residues. CDR3 residues: CAWSHPGTGRNYGYTF. CDR3 coding DNA: TGTGCCTGGAGTCATCCCGGGACAGGGAGGAACTATGGCTACACCTTC.

The chain uses TRBV18 and TRBJ2-2, with 7 bases lining up with TRBD2. CDR1 and CDR2 from the germline V gene are KGHSH and LQKENI. J gave up 1 base and V 8 bases, and 4 bases lay outside the gene matches. The CDR3 loop spans 14 amino acids. DNA for the CDR3: TGTGCCAGCCACCAGCGGGGGAACACCGGGGAGCTGTTTTTT. Protein: CASHQRGNTGELFF.

J is TRBJ2-3 and V is TRBV11-3; D may be TRBD2 (6 bases). The V gene's germline CDR1 is SGHNT and CDR2 YENEEA. The CDR3 runs 15 residues. V was pared by 3 bases and J by 0 bases, with 10 bases between. CDR3 residues: CASSFSGDSTDTQYF. The CDR3 coding sequence is TGTGCCAGCAGCTTTTCGGGAGACAGCACAGATACGCAGTATTTT.

The chain couples TRBV28 to TRBJ2-5; 9 bases are shared with TRBD2. The CDR3 contains 15 residues. Germline assignment: CDR1 MDHEN and CDR2 SYDVKM. Unmatched junction bases numbered 10, after V lost 6 bases and J lost 5 bases. CDR3 sequence reads: CASRQAGGVMETQYF. DNA for the CDR3: TGTGCCAGCAGGCAAGCGGGAGGAGTAATGGAGACCCAGTACTTC.

This sequence joins TRBV29-1 and TRBJ1-1; D not certain. This CDR3 region has 14 residues. Germline CDR1 is SQVTM and CDR2 is ANQGSEA. The V end was cut by 5 bases, the J end by 4 bases, with 17 bases between. CDR3 DNA: TGCAGCGTTAAATCCGTCGTGGGTAGCACTGAAGCTTTCTTT. This gives the protein CSVKSVVGSTEAFF.